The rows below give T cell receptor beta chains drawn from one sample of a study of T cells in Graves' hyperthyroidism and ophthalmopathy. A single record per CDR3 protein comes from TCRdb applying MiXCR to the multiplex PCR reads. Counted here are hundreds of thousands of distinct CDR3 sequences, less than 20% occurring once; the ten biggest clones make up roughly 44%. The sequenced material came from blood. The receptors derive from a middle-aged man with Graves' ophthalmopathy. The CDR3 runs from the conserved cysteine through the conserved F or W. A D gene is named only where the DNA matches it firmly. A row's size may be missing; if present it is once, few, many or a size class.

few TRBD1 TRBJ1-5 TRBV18 TGTGCCAGCTCACCGACAGGGTATAGCAATCAGCCCCAGCATTTT CASSPTGYSNQPQHF
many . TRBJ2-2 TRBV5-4 TGTGCCAGCAGCCTTGCGGGACTTAACACCGGGGAGCTGTTTTTT CASSLAGLNTGELFF
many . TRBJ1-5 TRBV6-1 TGTGCCAGCAGTGAAGACGGGGGCAGGGGCAATCAGCCCCAGCATTTT CASSEDGGRGNQPQHF
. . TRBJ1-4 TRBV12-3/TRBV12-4 TGTGCCAGCAGTTTTTGGGGGAATGAAAAACTGTTTTTT CASSFWGNEKLFF
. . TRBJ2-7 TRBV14 TGTGCCAGCAGCCAAGATCGCCGGGCAGGGACCTACGAGCAGTACTTC CASSQDRRAGTYEQYF
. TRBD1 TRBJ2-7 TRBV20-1 TGCAGTGCTAGACACTCCGGGACAGGGAGCAACGAGCAGTACTTC CSARHSGTGSNEQYF
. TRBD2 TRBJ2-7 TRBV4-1 TGCGCCAGCAGCCTCCACTTAGCGGGAGAGTACGAGCAGTACTTC CASSLHLAGEYEQYF
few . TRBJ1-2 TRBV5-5 TGTGCCAGCAGCTTGATCACAGGGTCCTATGGCTACACCTTC CASSLITGSYGYTF
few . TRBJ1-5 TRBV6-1 TGTGCCAGCATAGAGTATAGCAATCAGCCCCAGCATTTT CASIEYSNQPQHF
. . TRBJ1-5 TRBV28 TGTGCCAGCAGTCCCCACCTATCTGGGGGCAATCAGCCCCAGCATTTT CASSPHLSGGNQPQHF
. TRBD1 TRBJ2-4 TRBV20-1 TGCAGTGCTATGGGACAGGGGGTAAACATTCAGTACTTC CSAMGQGVNIQYF
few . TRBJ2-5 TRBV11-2 TGTGCCAGCAGCTTAGGCGTAGTGCGAGAGACCCAGTACTTC CASSLGVVRETQYF
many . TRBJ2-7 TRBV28 TGTGCCAGCAGTCTACTAGAAACGGGGCCCGAGCAGTACTTC CASSLLETGPEQYF
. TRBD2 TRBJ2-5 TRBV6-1 TGTGCCAGCAGGGCGGGGGGGGAGGCCCAGTACTTC CASRAGGEAQYF
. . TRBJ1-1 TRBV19 TGTGCCAGTAGTATGGGGGGCCACTCGATCGCGGAAGCTTTCTTT CASSMGGHSIAEAFF
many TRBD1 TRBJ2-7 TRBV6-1 TGTGCCAGCAGGGCCACTGGGACAGACCTTCCCTACGAGCAGTACTTC CASRATGTDLPYEQYF
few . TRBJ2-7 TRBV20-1 TGCAGTGCTAGTACTATAGCGCACGAGCAGTACTTC CSASTIAHEQYF
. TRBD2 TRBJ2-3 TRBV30 TGTGCCTGGAGTAGGGGACTAGCGGGGTCGATCACAGATACGCAGTATTTT CAWSRGLAGSITDTQYF
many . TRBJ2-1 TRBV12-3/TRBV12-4 TGTGCCAGCAGTTTAGGGGAGGTGGAGAATGAGCAGTTCTTC CASSLGEVENEQFF
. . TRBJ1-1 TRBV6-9 TGTGCCAGCAGTTTATGGGCAAGGGATTCGGAGACTGAAGCTTTCTTT CASSLWARDSETEAFF
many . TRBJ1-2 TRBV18 TGTGCCAGCTCACCACCGTCCGACAACTATGGCTACACCTTC CASSPPSDNYGYTF
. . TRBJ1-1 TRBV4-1 TGCGCCAGCAGCATTCGGACAGCGAACACTGAAGCTTTCTTT CASSIRTANTEAFF
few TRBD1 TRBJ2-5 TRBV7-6 TGTGCCAGCACCCTTGGGACAGGGAAAGAGACCCAGTACTTC CASTLGTGKETQYF
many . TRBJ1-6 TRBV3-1 TGTGCCAGCAGCCAAGGAGATTCACCCCTCCACTTT CASSQGDSPLHF
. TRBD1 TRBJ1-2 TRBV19 TGTGCCAGTAGCCGAGGAGGACAGGGATTTTATGGCTACACCTTC CASSRGGQGFYGYTF
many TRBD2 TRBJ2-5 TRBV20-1 TGCAGTGCTAGAGGTGACGCGCGCGGGGGTGAGAAGACCCAGTACTTC CSARGDARGGEKTQYF
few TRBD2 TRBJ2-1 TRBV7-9 TGTGCCAGCAGCCCCCGGGGGGAGGCCTTCTCCTACAATGAGCAGTTCTTC CASSPRGEAFSYNEQFF
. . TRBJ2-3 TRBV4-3 TGCGCCAGCAGCCAAGAGGGCGGGCTCACAGATACGCAGTATTTT CASSQEGGLTDTQYF
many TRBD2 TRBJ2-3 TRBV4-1 TGCGCCAGCAGCCAAGGCGGGGGACTCAGCACAGATACGCAGTATTTT CASSQGGGLSTDTQYF
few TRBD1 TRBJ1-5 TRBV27 TGTGCCAGCGGGGATCGGGACAGACCCAATCAGCCCCAGCATTTT CASGDRDRPNQPQHF
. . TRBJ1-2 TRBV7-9 TGTGCCAGCAGCTGGGGGGGAGGTGGAGACTATGGCTACACCTTC CASSWGGGGDYGYTF
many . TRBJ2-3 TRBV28 TGTGCCAGCAGTTTTGGTAGGGGTGCAGATACGCAGTATTTT CASSFGRGADTQYF
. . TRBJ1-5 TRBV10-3 TGTGCCATCAGTGAGTCGAAGGCTAATGACTATAGCAATCAGCCCCAGCATTTT CAISESKANDYSNQPQHF
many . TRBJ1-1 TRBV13 TGTGCCAGCAGCACGGCAACAGGCGTGAACACTGAAGCTTTCTTT CASSTATGVNTEAFF
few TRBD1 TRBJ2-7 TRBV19 TGTGCCAGTAGTAGATCTGGACAGGCGCTCCTCTACGAGCAGTACTTC CASSRSGQALLYEQYF
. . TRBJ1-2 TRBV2 TGTGCCAGCAGTGAACTACAGGGTAATGGCTACACCTTC CASSELQGNGYTF
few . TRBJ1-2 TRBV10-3 TGTGCCATCAACGTGGGTTTCTATGGCTACACCTTC CAINVGFYGYTF
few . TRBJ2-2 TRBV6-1 TGTGCCAGCAGGCCCGGAGGGGGCACCGGGGAGCTGTTTTTT CASRPGGGTGELFF
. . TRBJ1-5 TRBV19 TGTGCCAGTAGTAGCCGACTTAATAGCAATCAGCCCCAGCATTTT CASSSRLNSNQPQHF
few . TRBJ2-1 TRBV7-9 TGTGCCAGCAGCTTGACGGGCTTCAACAATGAGCAGTTCTTC CASSLTGFNNEQFF
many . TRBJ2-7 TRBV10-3 TGTGCCATCAGGGATAGACTAGTTTTCGAGCAGTACTTC CAIRDRLVFEQYF
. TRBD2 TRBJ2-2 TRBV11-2 TGTGCCAGCAGCCCCAGCCTACTAGCGGGGGGCCCTGGGAACCCCGGGGAGCTGTTTTTT CASSPSLLAGGPGNPGELFF
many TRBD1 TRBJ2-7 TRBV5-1 TGCGCCAGCAGCTTGGCCCCGGGGGGCAGGCGGGACAGGGGAGCGGGCGAGCAGTACTTC CASSLAPGGRRDRGAGEQYF
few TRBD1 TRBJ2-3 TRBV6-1 TGTGCCAGCAGTGAAATATCGGGGACAGGGTATTCGGATACGCAGTATTTT CASSEISGTGYSDTQYF
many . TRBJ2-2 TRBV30 TGTGCCTGGAGTGTAACGACTACCGGGGAGCTGTTTTTT CAWSVTTTGELFF
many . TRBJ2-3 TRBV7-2 TGTGCCAGCAGCTTGGCTCTAGCAGCTAGCACAGATACGCAGTATTTT CASSLALAASTDTQYF
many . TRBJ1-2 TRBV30 TGTGCCTGGACCGGGACAATCCCTATAGGCTACACCTTC CAWTGTIPIGYTF
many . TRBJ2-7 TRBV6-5 TGTGCCAGCAGTTACTCTAGGGGGGCGAAAACCGAGCAGTACTTC CASSYSRGAKTEQYF
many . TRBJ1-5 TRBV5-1 TGCGCCAGCAGCTTGGAAGGGTGGCAGCCCCAGCATTTT CASSLEGWQPQHF